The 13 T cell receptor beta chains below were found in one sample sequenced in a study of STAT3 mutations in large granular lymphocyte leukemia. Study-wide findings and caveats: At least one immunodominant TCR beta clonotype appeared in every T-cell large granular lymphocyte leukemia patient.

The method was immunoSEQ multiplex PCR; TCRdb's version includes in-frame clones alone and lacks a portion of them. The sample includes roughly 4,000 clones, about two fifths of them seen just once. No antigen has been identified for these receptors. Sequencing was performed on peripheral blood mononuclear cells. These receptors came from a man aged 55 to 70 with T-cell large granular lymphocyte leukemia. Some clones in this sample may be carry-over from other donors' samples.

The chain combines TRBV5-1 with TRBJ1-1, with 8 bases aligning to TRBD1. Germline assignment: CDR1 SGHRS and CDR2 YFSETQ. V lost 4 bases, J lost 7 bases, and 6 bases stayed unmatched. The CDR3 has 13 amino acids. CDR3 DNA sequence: TGCGCCAGCAGCCTCGGACAGGGCAATGAAGCTTTCTTT. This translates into CASSLGQGNEAFF.

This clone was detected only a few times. In DNA form, the CDR3 reads TGTGCCTGGAGTTACGGGCTACGGGGCTACACCTTC. This gives the protein CAWSYGLRGYTF. This chain connects TRBV30 to TRBJ1-2; D is unresolved. Trimming stripped 2 bases from V and 8 bases from J, with 12 bases between. CDR1 is GTSNPN, CDR2 SVGIG, per germline (reference sequence). The CDR3 has 12 residues.

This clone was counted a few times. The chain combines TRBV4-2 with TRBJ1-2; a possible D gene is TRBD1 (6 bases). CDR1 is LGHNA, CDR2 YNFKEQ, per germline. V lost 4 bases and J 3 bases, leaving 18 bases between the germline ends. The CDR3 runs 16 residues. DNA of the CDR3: TGTGCCAGCAGCCCAACTTCCAGGGGAGTGGACTATGGCTACACCTTC. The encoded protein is CASSPTSRGVDYGYTF.

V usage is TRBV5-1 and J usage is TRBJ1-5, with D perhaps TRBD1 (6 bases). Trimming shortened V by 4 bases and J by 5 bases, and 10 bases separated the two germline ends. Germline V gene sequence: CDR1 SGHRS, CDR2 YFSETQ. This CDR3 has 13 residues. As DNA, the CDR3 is TGCGCCAGCAGCGTTGCAGGGGATCAGCCCCAGCATTTT. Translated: CASSVAGDQPQHF.

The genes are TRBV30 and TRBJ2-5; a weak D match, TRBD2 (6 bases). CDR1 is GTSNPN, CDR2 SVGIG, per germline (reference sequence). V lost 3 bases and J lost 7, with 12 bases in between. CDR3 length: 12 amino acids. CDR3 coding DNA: TGTGCCTGGAGGTCGGCGGGGAGGACCCAGTACTTC. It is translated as CAWRSAGRTQYF.

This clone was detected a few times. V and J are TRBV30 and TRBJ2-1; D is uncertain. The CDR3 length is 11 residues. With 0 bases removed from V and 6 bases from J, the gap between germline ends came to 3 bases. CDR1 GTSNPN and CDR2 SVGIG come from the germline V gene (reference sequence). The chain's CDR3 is CAWSVVNEQFF. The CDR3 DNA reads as TGTGCCTGGAGTGTGGTCAATGAGCAGTTCTTC.

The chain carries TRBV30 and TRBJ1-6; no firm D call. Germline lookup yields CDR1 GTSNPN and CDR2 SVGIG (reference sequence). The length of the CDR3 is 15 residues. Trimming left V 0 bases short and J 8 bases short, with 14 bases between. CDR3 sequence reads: CAWSVSAGSDSPLHF. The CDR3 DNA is TGTGCCTGGAGTGTGTCCGCCGGATCTGATTCACCCCTCCACTTT.

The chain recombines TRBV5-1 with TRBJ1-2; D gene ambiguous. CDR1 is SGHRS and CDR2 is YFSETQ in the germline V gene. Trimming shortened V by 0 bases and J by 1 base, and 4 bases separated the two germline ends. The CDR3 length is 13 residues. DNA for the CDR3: TGCGCCAGCAGCTTGGAGGGTAACTATGGCTACACCTTC. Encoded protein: CASSLEGNYGYTF.

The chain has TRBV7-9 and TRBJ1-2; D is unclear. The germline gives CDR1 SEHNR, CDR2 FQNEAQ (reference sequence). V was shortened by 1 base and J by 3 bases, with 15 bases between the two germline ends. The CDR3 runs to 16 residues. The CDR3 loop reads CASSLGWADSDYGYTF. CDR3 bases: TGTGCCAGCAGCTTAGGGTGGGCCGACTCAGACTATGGCTACACCTTC.

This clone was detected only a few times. CDR3 sequence reads: CASSLYGETMPSPLHF. In nucleotides, the CDR3 is TGCGCCAGCAGCTTGTACGGGGAGACAATGCCCTCACCCCTCCACTTT. The J gene is TRBJ1-6, the V gene TRBV5-1, with D uncertain. This CDR3 has 16 amino acids. CDR1 is SGHRS, CDR2 YFSETQ, per germline. V was shortened by 1 base and J by 10 bases, with 18 bases between the two germline ends.

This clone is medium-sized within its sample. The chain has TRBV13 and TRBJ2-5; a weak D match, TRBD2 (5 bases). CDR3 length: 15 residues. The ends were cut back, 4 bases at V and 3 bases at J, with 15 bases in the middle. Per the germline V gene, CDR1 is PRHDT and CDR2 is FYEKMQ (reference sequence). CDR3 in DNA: TGTGCCAGCAGCTCAAACTCCGGGGTTGAAGAGACCCAGTACTTC. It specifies CASSSNSGVEETQYF.

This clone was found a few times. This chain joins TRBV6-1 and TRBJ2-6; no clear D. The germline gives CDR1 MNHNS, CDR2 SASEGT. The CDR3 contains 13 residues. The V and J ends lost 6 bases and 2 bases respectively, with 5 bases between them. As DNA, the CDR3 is TGTGCCAGCAGCGACGCTGGGGCCAACGTCCTGACTTTC. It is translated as CASSDAGANVLTF.

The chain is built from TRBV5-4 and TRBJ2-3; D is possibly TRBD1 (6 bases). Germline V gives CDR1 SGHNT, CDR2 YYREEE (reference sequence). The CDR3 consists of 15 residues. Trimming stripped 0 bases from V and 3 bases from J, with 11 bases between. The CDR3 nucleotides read TGTGCCAGCAGCTTGGATCAGGGGAGAACAGATACGCAGTATTTT. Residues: CASSLDQGRTDTQYF.